This T cell receptor (beta chain) derives from a study of T cell responses to AZD1222 COVID-19 vaccine. This clone appeared a few times. No antigen is known for it. Clones were read by immunoSEQ multiplex PCR, and TCRdb kept only the in-frame ones, dropping some. The data hold roughly 120,000 clones, with approximately 90% observed a single time. Germline CDR1 MRHNA, CDR2 SNTAGT. The CDR3 is 14 residues long. Unmatched junction bases numbered 0, after V lost 2 bases and J lost 6 bases. Study results and caveats: Elevations in Spike-specific TCR breadth and depth followed administration of two AZD1222 doses. Donors, mostly white British, included more females; clonal diversity was possibly underestimated. Spike was spanned by vaccine-associated CD4 TCRs, which were dominant at 160-218 and 743-854. Just a handful of AZD1222 recipients were seropositive at baseline.

This clonotype originated in an adult who received the AZD1222 COVID-19 vaccine. This rearrangement joins TRBV6-4 to TRBJ2-2; 10 bases are a match to TRBD1. The source material was peripheral blood, sampled 28 days after the second AZD1222 dose. CDR3: CASSDGQGAGELFF. The DNA of the CDR3 is TGTGCCAGCAGTGACGGACAGGGGGCCGGGGAGCTGTTTTTT.